Below, 11 T cell receptor beta chains from the same sample are listed, as sequenced in a study of graft-versus-host responses after intestinal transplantation. Processing released intraepithelial and lamina propria lymphocytes from the graft tissue. Produced via immunoSEQ multiplex PCR; TCRdb's table is partial and in-frame only. This table holds more than 12,000 clones, about 61% found once. This material consisted of ileum tissue, taken 524 days after transplant. The source is a human patient who received an intestinal transplant, so some T cells may come from the graft donor.

The CDR3 DNA reads as TGCAGCGTCAGGACAGGGTACAATGAGCAGTTCTTC. This codes for CSVRTGYNEQFF. The rearrangement joins TRBV29-1 to TRBJ2-1; 8 bases line up with TRBD1. V gave up 6 bases and J gave up 4 bases; unmatched junction bases: 2. Germline V gives CDR1 SQVTM, CDR2 ANQGSEA. There are 12 residues in the CDR3.

Sample share makes this clone medium-sized (0.01 to 0.1%). The chain joins TRBV12-1 to TRBJ2-7; the table's D call of TRBD2 was not tested on the DNA. TRBV12-1 is an annotated pseudogene. This CDR3 region has 11 residues. CDR3 nucleotides: TGTGCCAGCAGCTTTGTATACGAGCAGTACTTC. Its protein product is CASSFVYEQYF.

This sequence joins TRBV7-6 and TRBJ1-1; 7 nucleotides agree with TRBD1. With V trimmed by 5 bases and J by 7 bases, 7 bases remained unmatched. The CDR3 totals 13 residues. From germline, CDR1 is SGHVS and CDR2 FNYEAQ. The CDR3 nucleotides are TGTGCCAGCAGCCCGGGGACAGCAGATGAAGCTTTCTTT. It specifies CASSPGTADEAFF.

This chain joins TRBV2 and TRBJ2-3; D might be TRBD1 (5 bases). V lost 3 bases and J 4 bases, leaving 5 bases between the germline ends. The CDR3 is 12 amino acids. In germline, CDR1 is SNHLY, CDR2 FYNNEI. In DNA, the CDR3 is TGTGCCAGCAGTGACAGGGCAGATACGCAGTATTTT. Translating gives CASSDRADTQYF. Drawing the rest from reference TRBV2 and TRBJ2-3, the complete variable domain is EPEVTQTPSHQVTQMGQEVILRCVPISNHLYFYWYRQILGQKVEFLVSFYNNEISEKSEIFDDQFSVERPDGSNFTLKIRSTKLEDSAMYFCASSDRADTQYFGPGTRLTVL.

The chain links TRBV7-2 to TRBJ1-1, with D possibly being TRBD1 (6 bases). Trimming took off 1 base at V and 6 bases at J, with 6 bases between the two ends. CDR1 and CDR2 (germline): SGHTA, FQGNSA. The CDR3 runs 12 residues. The CDR3 loop reads CASSLGQAEAFF. The CDR3 DNA is TGTGCCAGCAGCTTAGGACAGGCTGAAGCTTTCTTT.

The chain joins TRBV10-3 to TRBJ1-5; possible D gene TRBD1, 5 bases. The V gene's germline CDR1 is ENHRY and CDR2 SYGVKD. V lost 0 bases to trimming and J lost 7 bases, with 7 bases between them. The CDR3 is 13 amino acids. The CDR3 loop is CAISESGEQPQHF. CDR3 in DNA: TGTGCCATCAGTGAGTCAGGGGAACAGCCCCAGCATTTT.

The gene calls are TRBV7-2 and TRBJ2-1; no reliable D call. V lost 6 bases to trimming and J lost 2 bases, with 17 bases between them. There are 16 residues in the CDR3. CDR1 is SGHTA and CDR2 is FQGNSA in the germline V gene. CDR3 nucleotide sequence: TGTGCCAGCAGTTCTTATAGCCGAATGCCCTACAATGAGCAGTTCTTC. This sequence encodes CASSSYSRMPYNEQFF.

The V call is TRBV5-5, the J call TRBJ2-1; TRBD1 is a possible D gene (6 bases). Germline loops: CDR1 SGHKS, CDR2 YYEKEE (reference sequence). V lost 4 bases to trimming and J lost 5 bases, with 19 bases between them. The CDR3 is made up of 16 amino acids. CDR3 DNA sequence: TGTGCCAGCAGCCCGGACAGTGCCTATTTACACAATGAGCAGTTCTTC. Its translation is CASSPDSAYLHNEQFF. Filled out from reference TRBV5-5 and TRBJ2-1, the complete variable domain reads DAGVTQSPTHLIKTRGQQVTLRCSPISGHKSVSWYQQVLGQGPQFIFQYYEKEERGRGNFPDRFSARQFPNYSSELNVNALLLGDSALYLCASSPDSAYLHNEQFFGPGTRLTVL.

The V call is TRBV9, the J call TRBJ2-1, with 10 positions matching TRBD2. The CDR3 runs to 16 residues. With V trimmed by 0 bases and J by 3 bases, 3 bases remained unmatched. The germline V gene has CDR1 SGDLS and CDR2 YYNGEE. CDR3 sequence reads: CASSVARTSGYNEQFF. The DNA of the CDR3 is TGTGCCAGCAGCGTAGCGAGGACTAGCGGCTACAATGAGCAGTTCTTC. Looking up the rest from reference TRBV9 and TRBJ2-1 gives the full variable domain: DSGVTQTPKHLITATGQRVTLRCSPRSGDLSVYWYQQSLDQGLQFLIQYYNGEERAKGNILERFSAQQFPDLHSELNLSSLELGDSALYFCASSVARTSGYNEQFFGPGTRLTVL.

The genes are TRBV29-1 and TRBJ1-2; no reliable D call. CDR1 and CDR2 from the germline V gene are SQVTM and ANQGSEA. Trimming removed 1 base at V and 2 bases at J, with 5 bases between. The length of the CDR3 is 12 residues. The CDR3 coding sequence is TGCAGCGTTGAAGGGCAGAACTATGGCTACACCTTC. Translated: CSVEGQNYGYTF.

The rearrangement links TRBV4-2 to TRBJ2-2; 15 bases agree with TRBD2. J was trimmed by 4 bases and V by 5 bases; bases with no gene match: 2. The CDR3 length is 16 residues. Germline CDR1 reads LGHNA; CDR2 reads YNFKEQ. CDR3 loop: CASSWTSGGGTGELFF. The DNA of the CDR3 is TGTGCCAGCAGCTGGACTAGCGGGGGGGGCACCGGGGAGCTGTTTTTT.